This entry lists 22 T cell receptor beta chains sequenced from one sample in a study of control samples from healthy donors and cancer patients. TCRdb's copy holds only in-frame clones and misses some; the assay was immunoSEQ multiplex PCR. The data contain some 70,000 clones, approximately 84% of them seen just once; the ten biggest clones take up roughly 3.1%. Sequenced: PBMCs. The receptors originated from a woman aged 50 to 65 with lung cancer.

The gene calls are TRBV7-9 and TRBJ1-1; 8 bases agree with TRBD1. The CDR3 runs 15 residues. Unmatched junction bases numbered 4, after V lost 3 bases and J lost 1 base. The germline V gene encodes CDR1 SEHNR and CDR2 FQNEAQ (reference sequence). CDR3 DNA sequence: TGTGCCAGCAGCTTGGACAGGGCGGCGAACACTGAAGCTTTCTTT. It codes for CASSLDRAANTEAFF.

V usage is TRBV5-1 and J usage is TRBJ2-7, with 12 bases matching TRBD2. The J segment lost 5 bases and the V segment lost 0 bases, leaving 12 bases of the junction unmatched. The length of the CDR3 is 18 residues. Germline assignment: CDR1 SGHRS and CDR2 YFSETQ. This CDR3 is CASSLGLAGVSPVHEQYF. CDR3 coding DNA: TGCGCCAGCAGCTTGGGACTAGCGGGGGTCTCCCCGGTCCACGAGCAGTACTTC.

Here the CDR3 reads CATSDLPGLAGITDTQYF. CDR3 nucleotides: TGTGCCACCAGTGATTTGCCCGGGCTAGCGGGGATAACAGATACGCAGTATTTT. The chain uses TRBV24-1 and TRBJ2-3, with 9 nucleotides matching TRBD2. V gave up 0 bases and J gave up 3 bases; unmatched junction bases: 9. The germline gives CDR1 KGHDR, CDR2 SFDVKD. This CDR3 has 18 residues.

The CDR3 bases are TGCAGCGTTGAATTAGGGGACGGTAGCTACACCTTC. Translated: CSVELGDGSYTF. The chain carries TRBV29-1 and TRBJ1-2; tentative D call: TRBD1 (5 bases). V lost 2 bases, J lost 9 bases, and 13 bases lay in between. The germline gives CDR1 SQVTM, CDR2 ANQGSEA. This CDR3 spans 12 amino acids.

J is TRBJ1-2 and V is TRBV3-1 (or the pseudogene TRBV3-2), with D possibly being TRBD1 (5 bases). Trimming removed 4 bases at V and 1 base at J, with 10 bases between. Germline assignment: CDR1 LGHDT and CDR2 YNNKEL (reference sequence). The CDR3 length is 14 residues. CDR3 bases: TGTGCCAGCAGCCCCCCGGGGGGTAACTATGGCTACACCTTC. Amino acids: CASSPPGGNYGYTF.

The chain joins TRBV7-9 to TRBJ1-5, with TRBD1 as a possible D gene (5 bases). Germline V gene sequence: CDR1 SEHNR, CDR2 FQNEAQ (reference sequence). The V gene lost 3 bases and the J gene lost 0 bases, with 15 bases spanning the gap. The CDR3 is made up of 17 amino acids. The CDR3 DNA reads TGTGCCAGCAGCTTGGGGGACGGGAGCTATAGCAATCAGCCCCAGCATTTT. Its protein is CASSLGDGSYSNQPQHF.

The chain carries TRBV19 and TRBJ1-1, with D perhaps TRBD1 (6 bases). The V and J ends lost 6 bases and 3 bases respectively, with 20 bases between them. Per germline, CDR1 LNHDA and CDR2 SQIVND (reference sequence). This CDR3 spans 16 amino acids. The CDR3 spells CASSPARGRGDTEAFF. The CDR3 DNA reads as TGTGCCAGTAGCCCCGCCAGGGGCCGCGGGGACACTGAAGCTTTCTTT.

This chain connects TRBV29-1 to TRBJ1-5, with TRBD1 identical over 7 bases. The CDR3 runs 15 residues. The ends lost 6 bases at V and 3 bases at J; junction bases unmatched: 11. In germline, CDR1 is SQVTM, CDR2 ANQGSEA. The CDR3: CSVILFGTVNQPQHF. DNA for the CDR3: TGCAGCGTGATCCTTTTCGGGACAGTCAATCAGCCCCAGCATTTT.

This clone came up a few times. In nucleotides, the CDR3 is TGTGCCAGCAGCCGGGGGGCGGGCGACACTGAAGCTTTCTTT. Amino acids: CASSRGAGDTEAFF. The chain recombines TRBV3-1 (or the pseudogene TRBV3-2) with TRBJ1-1, with D possibly being TRBD1 (6 bases). The ends were cut back, 4 bases at V and 3 bases at J, with 12 bases in the middle. Looked up from germline, CDR1 is LGHDT and CDR2 is YNNKEL (reference sequence). CDR3 size: 14 residues.

V gene TRBV7-8 combines with J gene TRBJ1-1, with D possibly TRBD1 on 5 matching bases. This CDR3 contains 12 residues. Per the germline V gene, CDR1 is SGHVS and CDR2 is FQNEAQ. The V end lost 7 bases, the J end lost 6 bases, and 12 bases lay between the germline ends. The CDR3 loop is CASTSGDPEAFF. The CDR3, as DNA: TGTGCCAGCACCTCCGGGGACCCTGAAGCTTTCTTT. The full variable domain, completed using reference TRBV7-8 and TRBJ1-1, is GAGVSQSPRYKVAKRGQDVALRCDPISGHVSLFWYQQALGQGPEFLTYFQNEAQLDKSGLPSDRFFAERPEGSVSTLKIQRTQQEDSAVYLCASTSGDPEAFFGQGTRLTVV.

The chain employs TRBV27 and TRBJ1-1; a possible D gene is TRBD1 (5 bases). The V and J ends lost 2 bases and 8 bases respectively, with 18 bases between them. CDR3 length equals 15 residues. The germline gives CDR1 MNHEY, CDR2 SMNVEV (reference sequence). As DNA, the CDR3 is TGTGCCAGCAGTTTACTGGGGCAGGTAATTCGAGAAGCTTTCTTT. Amino acid sequence: CASSLLGQVIREAFF.

The V and J genes are TRBV6-2 or TRBV6-3 and TRBJ1-1; D remains ambiguous. Trimming took off 5 bases at V and 1 base at J, with 14 bases between the two ends. The CDR3 contains 15 residues. Germline V gene lookup returns CDR1 MNHEY and CDR2 SVGEGT. For the CDR3, the DNA is TGTGCCAGCAGTGACCCCGGTAAAGGGAACACTGAAGCTTTCTTT. It codes for CASSDPGKGNTEAFF.

This chain connects TRBV28 to TRBJ2-3, with TRBD2 identical over 7 bases. This CDR3 is built from 18 residues. Germline assignment: CDR1 MDHEN and CDR2 SYDVKM. The V gene end was trimmed by 7 bases and the J gene end by 2 bases; junction bases not matched to a gene: 18. CDR3 in DNA: TGTGCCAGCATCCCGGGAGGAACTATTGGGACTTACACAGATACGCAGTATTTT. It yields the protein CASIPGGTIGTYTDTQYF. Based on the CDR3 plus reference TRBV28 and TRBJ2-3, the full variable domain is DVKVTQSSRYLVKRTGEKVFLECVQDMDHENMFWYRQDPGLGLRLIYFSYDVKMKEKGDIPEGYSVSREKKERFSLILESASTNQTSMYLCASIPGGTIGTYTDTQYFGPGTRLTVL.

J is TRBJ1-2 and V is TRBV6-5; D is unclear. The V end was cut by 4 bases, the J end by 8 bases, with 11 bases between. The CDR3 runs to 12 residues. In germline, CDR1 is MNHEY, CDR2 SVGAGI. The CDR3 is CASSSPADGYTF. Here the CDR3 DNA reads TGTGCCAGCAGTTCCCCGGCTGACGGCTACACCTTC.

The gene calls are TRBV10-3 and TRBJ2-1; 7 bases map to TRBD1. From germline, CDR1 is ENHRY and CDR2 SYGVKD. The CDR3 is 15 amino acids. Unmatched junction bases numbered 3, after V lost 3 bases and J lost 1 base. The CDR3 is CAISDPTGSYNEQFF. DNA for the CDR3: TGTGCCATCAGTGACCCGACAGGGTCCTACAATGAGCAGTTCTTC.

The chain links TRBV6-2 or TRBV6-3 to TRBJ1-5; 8 bases are a match to TRBD1. This CDR3 spans 16 amino acids. The V gene end was trimmed by 5 bases and the J gene end by 2 bases; junction bases not matched to a gene: 8. Looked up from germline, CDR1 is MNHEY and CDR2 is SVGEGT. CDR3 coding DNA: TGTGCCAGCAGTCGCGCAGGGGGCTCTGGCAATCAGCCCCAGCATTTT. This codes for CASSRAGGSGNQPQHF.

This sequence joins TRBV7-9 and TRBJ2-1; 11 bases agree with TRBD1. Germline V CDR1 and CDR2: SEHNR, FQNEAQ (reference sequence). This CDR3 is 13 amino acids long. CDR3 coding DNA: TGTGCGACCGGGACAGGGGGTTACAATGAGCAGTTCTTC. This codes for CATGTGGYNEQFF. Supplemented by reference TRBV7-9 and TRBJ2-1, the full variable domain reads DTGVSQNPRHKITKRGQNVTFRCDPISEHNRLYWYRQTLGQGPEFLTYFQNEAQLEKSRLLSDRFSAERPKGSFSTLEIQRTEQGDSAMYLCATGTGGYNEQFFGPGTRLTVL.

The rearrangement joins TRBV5-1 to TRBJ1-2, with D tentatively TRBD1 (5 bases). This CDR3 comprises 14 residues. Germline loops: CDR1 SGHRS, CDR2 YFSETQ. Trimming shortened V by 4 bases and J by 6 bases, and 16 bases separated the two germline ends. The CDR3: CASSPSVGGDGYTF. The CDR3 DNA reads TGCGCCAGCAGCCCGTCTGTGGGGGGTGATGGCTACACCTTC.

The V and J genes are TRBV7-2 and TRBJ2-7, with 9 bases matching TRBD2. Germline values: CDR1 SGHTA, CDR2 FQGNSA. With V trimmed by 5 bases and J by 6 bases, 5 bases remained unmatched. The CDR3 extends over 13 amino acids. The DNA of the CDR3 is TGTGCCAGCAGCCCCGGGACTAGCAGCGAGCAGTACTTC. Translation: CASSPGTSSEQYF.

The rearrangement links TRBV19 to TRBJ1-1, with D hard to call. CDR3 size: 14 residues. Between the trimmed V and J ends, which lost 5 bases and 1 base, there was a span of 11 bases. Germline V lookup: CDR1 LNHDA, CDR2 SQIVND (reference sequence). The CDR3 DNA follows: TGTGCCAGTAGTCTCCAGGTTGGGAACACTGAAGCTTTCTTT. It yields the protein CASSLQVGNTEAFF. Looking up the rest from reference TRBV19 and TRBJ1-1 gives the full variable domain: DGGITQSPKYLFRKEGQNVTLSCEQNLNHDAMYWYRQDPGQGLRLIYYSQIVNDFQKGDIAEGYSVSREKKESFPLTVTSAQKNPTAFYLCASSLQVGNTEAFFGQGTRLTVV.

The J gene is TRBJ1-1, the V gene TRBV5-1; D unresolved. CDR1 is SGHRS and CDR2 is YFSETQ in the germline V gene. CDR3 length: 14 amino acids. The V end was cut by 4 bases, the J end by 2 bases, with 12 bases between. The CDR3 sequence is CASSTRTGNTEAFF. In nucleotides, the CDR3 is TGCGCCAGCAGCACGCGGACGGGAAACACTGAAGCTTTCTTT. Variable domain in full (rest from reference TRBV5-1 and TRBJ1-1): KAGVTQTPRYLIKTRGQQVTLSCSPISGHRSVSWYQQTPGQGLQFLFEYFSETQRNKGNFPGRFSGRQFSNSRSEMNVSTLELGDSALYLCASSTRTGNTEAFFGQGTRLTVV.

The chain employs TRBV7-2 and TRBJ2-1; D perhaps matches TRBD1 (5 bases). Trimming cost V 5 bases and J 4 bases, with 9 bases left between them. The CDR3 consists of 13 residues. Germline V gives CDR1 SGHTA, CDR2 FQGNSA. The CDR3 DNA reads TGTGCCAGCAGCCAACAGGCTTACAATGAGCAGTTCTTC. Translation: CASSQQAYNEQFF. Based on the CDR3 plus reference TRBV7-2 and TRBJ2-1, the full variable domain is GAGVSQSPSNKVTEKGKDVELRCDPISGHTALYWYRQSLGQGLEFLIYFQGNSAPDKSGLPSDRFSAERTGGSVSTLTIQRTQQEDSAVYLCASSQQAYNEQFFGPGTRLTVL.